The sequence of this T cell receptor (beta chain) was determined in a study of graft-versus-host responses after intestinal transplantation. The CDR3 length is 13 residues. The germline CDR1 and CDR2 sequences are GTSNPN and SVGIG (reference sequence). V lost 5 bases, J lost 6 bases, and 10 bases stayed unmatched. This clone is medium-sized within its sample. Clones were sequenced by immunoSEQ multiplex PCR, and TCRdb holds only the in-frame ones, with some missing. The sample consists of under 8,000 clones, roughly a third of them appearing once. Plated together were about 200,000 CFSE-labeled responder cells and about 200,000 irradiated, violet-dye-labeled stimulator cells.

This chain connects TRBV30 to TRBJ2-7; 7 nucleotides line up with TRBD1. The receptor was isolated from a human patient who was an organ donor for intestinal transplantation. Sequenced material: alloreactive CD8+ T cells from a mixed lymphocyte reaction culture, taken before transplantation. Described subset: CFSE-low proliferating T cells sorted from approximately 6-day pre-transplant mixed lymphocyte reaction (GvH or HvG direction). The CDR3 region is CAWAGTAPSEQYF. CDR3 sequence (DNA): TGTGCCTGGGCCGGGACAGCCCCGTCCGAGCAGTACTTC.